A single sample gave rise to the 13 T cell receptor beta chains below, sequenced in a study of cytomegalovirus exposure and HLA in healthy donors. A multiplex PCR was run with 60 Vbeta primers and 13 Jbeta primers. Libraries were prepared by immunoSEQ multiplex PCR; TCRdb keeps only in-frame clonotypes and omits some of them. This sample has over 100,000 clones, with 74% found just once. Sequencing was carried out using PBMCs. These receptors originate from a human donor in good health.

This chain joins TRBV5-4 and TRBJ2-7, with D possibly matching TRBD1 (6 bases). The CDR3 totals 15 residues. Germline CDR1 SGHNT, CDR2 YYREEE (reference sequence). V dropped 4 bases and J dropped 7 bases, with 21 bases sitting between them. CDR3 in amino acids: CASSPDRRVKDEQYF. In nucleotides, the CDR3 is TGTGCCAGCAGCCCGGACAGACGTGTTAAGGATGAGCAGTACTTC.

The rearrangement uses TRBV23-1 and TRBJ1-2; D not certain. TRBV23-1 is marked as an open reading frame, function uncertain. V shed 0 bases and J shed 4 bases, with 12 bases lying between them. The CDR3 contains 15 residues. CDR3 in DNA: TGCGCCAGCAGTCAATCGAGGAGACGTTCCTATGGCTACACCTTC. It is translated as CASSQSRRRSYGYTF.

V gene TRBV18 combines with J gene TRBJ1-1, with TRBD1 identical over 8 bases. CDR1 KGHSH and CDR2 LQKENI come from the germline V gene. This CDR3 contains 13 residues. V trimming: 8 bases; J trimming: 4 bases; junction bases outside the gene matches: 6. The CDR3: CASRTGPSTEAFF. The CDR3 nucleotides are TGTGCCAGCCGGACAGGGCCGAGCACTGAAGCTTTCTTT.

V gene TRBV5-1 combines with J gene TRBJ2-5, with 7 bases fitting TRBD2. This CDR3 contains 17 residues. Germline CDR1 is SGHRS and CDR2 is YFSETQ. V shed 7 bases and J 2 bases; nucleotides not matched to a gene: 17. The CDR3 loop reads CASARRRGSGGQETQYF. The CDR3 coding sequence is TGCGCCAGCGCTCGAAGGCGCGGGTCGGGGGGTCAAGAGACCCAGTACTTC.

This clone has only a few counts. The chain links TRBV6-1 to TRBJ1-2; maybe TRBD1 (5 bases). V was pared by 0 bases and J by 0 bases, with 8 bases between. Per the germline V gene, CDR1 is MNHNS and CDR2 is SASEGT. The CDR3 totals 15 residues. The CDR3 nucleotides are TGTGCCAGCAGTGAAGCAAGGGGCCCTAACTATGGCTACACCTTC. Protein product: CASSEARGPNYGYTF.

This chain links TRBV11-2 with TRBJ2-7, with TRBD1 identical over 10 bases. CDR3 size: 15 residues. CDR1 is SGHAT, CDR2 FQNNGV, per germline. The J segment lost 5 bases and the V segment lost 3 bases, leaving 7 bases of the junction unmatched. CDR3 residues: CASSFPGTGENEQYF. CDR3 DNA sequence: TGTGCCAGCAGCTTCCCCGGGACAGGGGAAAACGAGCAGTACTTC.

The chain links TRBV6-6 to TRBJ2-3; maybe TRBD2 (6 bases). Trimming took off 5 bases at V and 3 bases at J, with 15 bases between the two ends. The CDR3 has 15 amino acids. Germline assignment: CDR1 MNHNY and CDR2 SVGAGI (reference sequence). The CDR3 loop reads CASSNPGGRTDTQYF. In nucleotides, the CDR3 is TGTGCCAGCAGTAATCCCGGGGGACGGACAGATACGCAGTATTTT.

This CDR3 is CASSTSGEYNEQFF. The CDR3 DNA sequence: TGTGCCAGCTCAACTAGCGGTGAATACAATGAGCAGTTCTTC. The rearrangement links TRBV18 to TRBJ2-1; 8 nucleotides line up with TRBD2. Unmatched junction bases numbered 4, after V lost 5 bases and J lost 4 bases. CDR3 length: 14 residues. Germline V lookup: CDR1 KGHSH, CDR2 LQKENI. Filled out from reference TRBV18 and TRBJ2-1, the complete variable domain reads NAGVMQNPRHLVRRRGQEARLRCSPMKGHSHVYWYRQLPEEGLKFMVYLQKENIIDESGMPKERFSAEFPKEGPSILRIQQVVRGDSAAYFCASSTSGEYNEQFFGPGTRLTVL.

The chain employs TRBV6-4 and TRBJ1-6, with TRBD1 as a possible D gene (6 bases). The length of the CDR3 is 13 residues. Germline V CDR1 and CDR2: MRHNA, SNTAGT. V dropped 6 bases and J dropped 7 bases, with 10 bases sitting between them. For the CDR3, the DNA is TGTGCCAGCAGAGGACAGCCCAATTCACCCCTCCACTTT. The encoded protein is CASRGQPNSPLHF.

The chain links TRBV2 to TRBJ2-1, with D unresolved. Trimming took 7 bases from V and 6 from J, leaving 10 bases between them. This CDR3 spans 12 amino acids. CDR1 is SNHLY and CDR2 is FYNNEI in the germline V gene. The CDR3 nucleotides are TGTGCCAGCACCTCCAGTGGCAATGAGCAGTTCTTC. Encoded protein: CASTSSGNEQFF.

The CDR3: CASSEQLSGNTIYF. The DNA for the CDR3 is TGTGCCAGCAGTGAACAACTCTCTGGAAACACCATATATTTT. The gene calls are TRBV25-1 and TRBJ1-3; D gene ambiguous. This CDR3 is 14 amino acids long. Germline CDR1 MGHDK, CDR2 SYGVNS. The V end lost 2 bases, the J end lost 0 bases, and 5 bases lay between the germline ends.

V gene TRBV9 combines with J gene TRBJ2-2; TRBD1 matches 7 bases. This CDR3 has 16 residues. Per germline, CDR1 SGDLS and CDR2 YYNGEE. Trimming took 0 bases from V and 1 from J; bases not matched to a gene: 3. Written as DNA, the CDR3 is TGTGCCAGCAGCGTAGTGGCAGGGGGGAACACCGGGGAGCTGTTTTTT. Translated, it gives CASSVVAGGNTGELFF.

The chain is built from TRBV7-6 and TRBJ2-2, with 9 nucleotides matching TRBD1. Trimming removed 6 bases from V and 7 bases from J; junction bases left unmatched: 12. CDR1 and CDR2 from the germline V gene are SGHVS and FNYEAQ. CDR3 length: 16 residues. CDR3 amino acids: CASSSYRGLRGGELFF. CDR3 in DNA: TGTGCCAGCAGTTCCTACAGGGGGCTGAGGGGCGGGGAGCTGTTTTTT.